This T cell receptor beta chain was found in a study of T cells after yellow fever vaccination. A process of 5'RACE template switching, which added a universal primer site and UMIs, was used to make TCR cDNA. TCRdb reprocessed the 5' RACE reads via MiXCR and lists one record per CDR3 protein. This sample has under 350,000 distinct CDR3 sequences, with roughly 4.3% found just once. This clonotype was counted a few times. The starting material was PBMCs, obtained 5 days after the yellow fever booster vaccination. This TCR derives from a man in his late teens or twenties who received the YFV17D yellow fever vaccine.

CDR3 nucleotides: TGTGCCAGCAGCGTAGCCACTGAAGCTTTCTTT. Amino acid sequence: CASSVATEAFF. This chain links TRBV9 with TRBJ1-1; D is ambiguous. The CDR3 is made up of 11 amino acids. Germline V gives CDR1 SGDLS, CDR2 YYNGEE. V lost 0 bases to trimming and J lost 4 bases, with 1 base between them.